What follows are 28 T cell receptor beta chains derived from one specimen sequenced in a study of CD8 T cells in Susac syndrome. Reverse transcription of about 0.45 to 1 ug RNA used random hexamers. Each CDR3 protein gets one entry after TCRdb re-called the immunoSEQ multiplex PCR reads with MiXCR. In the table there are about 69,000 distinct CDR3 sequences, 95% of which are singletons. Input material: CD8+ T cells from PBMCs. These receptors were taken from a human donor in good health.

The V and J genes are TRBV15 and TRBJ2-7; TRBD2 matches 12 bases. The CDR3 is 15 amino acids. Unmatched junction bases numbered 5, after V lost 5 bases and J lost 3 bases. CDR1 and CDR2 (germline): LNHNV, YYDKDF (reference sequence). CDR3 sequence: CATSPTSGGLYEQYF. The CDR3, as DNA: TGTGCCACCAGCCCGACTAGCGGGGGACTCTACGAGCAGTACTTC. The whole variable domain, remainder taken from reference TRBV15 and TRBJ2-7, is DAMVIQNPRYQVTQFGKPVTLSCSQTLNHNVMYWYQQKSSQAPKLLFHYYDKDFNNEADTPDNFQSRRPNTSFCFLDIRSPGLGDTAMYLCATSPTSGGLYEQYFGPGTRLTVT.

This chain connects TRBV5-6 to TRBJ2-5; 11 bases match TRBD2. The J segment lost 5 bases and the V segment lost 2 bases, leaving 8 bases of the junction unmatched. The V gene's germline CDR1 is SGHDT and CDR2 YYEEEE. The CDR3 contains 16 residues. CDR3 region: CASSLGSGGALETQYF. CDR3 sequence (DNA): TGTGCCAGCAGCTTAGGTAGCGGGGGGGCCTTGGAGACCCAGTACTTC.

The chain employs TRBV3-1 and TRBJ1-3; D is unresolved. The V end lost 2 bases, the J end lost 2 bases, and 4 bases lay between the germline ends. CDR3 length: 13 residues. Germline CDR1 reads LGHDT; CDR2 reads YNNKEL (reference sequence). The CDR3 region is CASSQRAGNTIYF. For the CDR3, the DNA is TGTGCCAGCAGCCAAAGGGCTGGAAACACCATATATTTT.

V usage is TRBV7-9 and J usage is TRBJ2-5; possibly TRBD1 or TRBD2 for D (5 bases each). The CDR3 sequence is 13 residues long. V was cut by 5 bases and J by 4 bases, with 11 bases left in between. In germline, CDR1 is SEHNR, CDR2 FQNEAQ (reference sequence). CDR3 coding DNA: TGTGCCAGCAGCCGGGACCGGCCAGAGACCCAGTACTTC. It is translated as CASSRDRPETQYF.

This clonotype has only one observation. The rearrangement joins TRBV14 to TRBJ2-5; D remains ambiguous. CDR3 length: 15 residues. The V gene's germline CDR1 is SGHDN and CDR2 FVKESK. With 4 bases removed from V and 0 bases from J, the gap between germline ends came to 12 bases. CDR3 sequence (DNA): TGTGCCAGCAGCCCCACAGTCGAGTACCAAGAGACCCAGTACTTC. This gives the protein CASSPTVEYQETQYF. The variable domain in full, with the rest retrieved from reference TRBV14 and TRBJ2-5, is EAGVTQFPSHSVIEKGQTVTLRCDPISGHDNLYWYRRVMGKEIKFLLHFVKESKQDESGMPNNRFLAERTGGTYSTLKVQPAELEDSGVYFCASSPTVEYQETQYFGPGTRLLVL.

The sample holds one count of this clonotype. The V and J genes are TRBV28 and TRBJ2-7; tentatively, D is TRBD2 (6 bases). CDR1 is MDHEN and CDR2 is SYDVKM in the germline V gene. The CDR3 consists of 11 residues. V lost 8 bases and J lost 4, with 9 bases in between. CDR3 bases: TGTGCCAGCTGCGGGGCTTACGAGCAGTACTTC. Translated: CASCGAYEQYF.

J is TRBJ2-2 and V is TRBV5-1; D possibly uses TRBD1 or TRBD2 (5 bases each). Germline V gene data show CDR1 as SGHRS and CDR2 as YFSETQ. The CDR3 length is 15 residues. V dropped 6 bases and J dropped 8 bases, with 20 bases sitting between them. The CDR3 region has the DNA TGCGCCAGCACCCCTTGGGGACGTACTGCGGGGGAGCTGTTTTTT. It is translated as CASTPWGRTAGELFF. Filled out from reference TRBV5-1 and TRBJ2-2, the complete variable domain reads KAGVTQTPRYLIKTRGQQVTLSCSPISGHRSVSWYQQTPGQGLQFLFEYFSETQRNKGNFPGRFSGRQFSNSRSEMNVSTLELGDSALYLCASTPWGRTAGELFFGEGSRLTVL.

The V and J genes are TRBV19 and TRBJ1-1; D is uncertain. Germline V lookup: CDR1 LNHDA, CDR2 SQIVND (reference sequence). V lost 1 base and J lost 4, with 7 bases in between. CDR3 length equals 13 residues. In DNA form, the CDR3 reads TGTGCCAGTAGTATAGCCCCAGGCACTGAAGCTTTCTTT. It encodes CASSIAPGTEAFF.

The rearrangement joins TRBV5-6 to TRBJ2-1; D may be TRBD2 (6 bases). Trimming took 4 bases from V and 10 from J, leaving 12 bases between them. This CDR3 is built from 12 residues. Germline V CDR1 and CDR2: SGHDT, YYEEEE. The CDR3 DNA follows: TGTGCCAGCAGCGCGGGACGACAGGAGCAGTTCTTC. As protein: CASSAGRQEQFF.

The chain carries TRBV6-2 or TRBV6-3 and TRBJ2-5; D is unresolved. The CDR3 has 11 residues. Trimming shortened V by 5 bases and J by 2 bases, and 3 bases separated the two germline ends. Per the germline V gene, CDR1 is MNHEY and CDR2 is SVGEGT. The CDR3 spells CASSQQETQYF. The CDR3 nucleotides are TGTGCCAGCAGTCAACAAGAGACCCAGTACTTC.

V gene TRBV4-1 combines with J gene TRBJ2-1; 8 positions agree with TRBD2. The V segment lost 4 bases and the J segment 12 bases; nucleotides outside the gene matches: 14. The germline V gene encodes CDR1 MGHRA and CDR2 YSYEKL. This CDR3 comprises 15 residues. CDR3 DNA sequence: TGCGCCAGCAGCCCCTCCTGGGACGGGGGGGCCAGGCAGTTCTTC. This translates into CASSPSWDGGARQFF.

This clonotype was seen just once. The chain recombines TRBV29-1 with TRBJ1-5; D gene unclear. Germline-derived CDR1 and CDR2 are SQVTM and ANQGSEA. V was pared by 4 bases and J by 0 bases, with 7 bases between. There are 13 residues in the CDR3. This chain's CDR3 is CSVGLNSNQPQHF. CDR3 nucleotide sequence: TGCAGCGTTGGCCTAAATAGCAATCAGCCCCAGCATTTT.

The chain employs TRBV4-1 and TRBJ2-1; 8 bases are a match to TRBD2. The germline CDR1 and CDR2 sequences are MGHRA and YSYEKL. V shed 0 bases and J 7 bases; nucleotides not matched to a gene: 2. CDR3 length: 14 residues. The CDR3 loop reads CASSQETGGNEQFF. CDR3 nucleotide sequence: TGCGCCAGCAGCCAAGAAACGGGGGGGAATGAGCAGTTCTTC.

The chain couples TRBV5-1 to TRBJ2-7; D is ambiguous. Germline V lookup: CDR1 SGHRS, CDR2 YFSETQ. The CDR3 runs 15 residues. V was cut by 0 bases and J by 1 base, with 11 bases left in between. The CDR3 DNA sequence: TGCGCCAGCAGCTTGGGGCCAGAAGGATCCTACGAGCAGTACTTC. Translating gives CASSLGPEGSYEQYF.

The CDR3 loop reads CASSAWDQPQHF. The CDR3 DNA reads as TGTGCCAGTTCGGCCTGGGATCAGCCCCAGCATTTT. The V gene is TRBV7-9, the J gene TRBJ1-5, with D unresolved. Trimming left V 9 bases short and J 5 bases short, with 11 bases between. Germline V gene data show CDR1 as SEHNR and CDR2 as FQNEAQ (reference sequence). The CDR3 extends over 12 amino acids. Together with reference TRBV7-9 and TRBJ1-5, the CDR3 gives the full variable domain: DTGVSQNPRHKITKRGQNVTFRCDPISEHNRLYWYRQTLGQGPEFLTYFQNEAQLEKSRLLSDRFSAERPKGSFSTLEIQRTEQGDSAMYLCASSAWDQPQHFGDGTRLSIL.

This chain uses TRBV3-1 with TRBJ2-5; the match to TRBD1 covers 9 bases. V dropped 3 bases and J dropped 3; count of bases not matched to a gene: 20. The CDR3 loop spans 20 amino acids. Germline-derived CDR1 and CDR2 are LGHDT and YNNKEL (reference sequence). CDR3 loop: CASSQTTGGVGALSEETQYF. As DNA, the CDR3 is TGTGCCAGCAGCCAGACTACAGGGGGCGTGGGGGCCCTATCTGAAGAGACCCAGTACTTC.

The chain couples TRBV20-1 to TRBJ2-1, with 8 bases that match TRBD2. Losses at the gene ends were 5 bases for V and 10 bases for J; bases not matched to a gene: 7. Germline V gene lookup returns CDR1 DFQATT and CDR2 SNEGSKA (reference sequence). The CDR3 runs to 12 residues. The CDR3 DNA is TGCAGTGCTCCCGGGGGGGCAAAGGAGCAGTTCTTC. It is translated as CSAPGGAKEQFF.

This chain joins TRBV7-3 and TRBJ2-3, with D possibly matching TRBD2 (5 bases). There are 13 residues in the CDR3. Germline assignment: CDR1 SGHTA and CDR2 FQGTGA. The V and J ends lost 5 bases and 4 bases respectively, with 10 bases between them. The CDR3 bases are TGTGCCAGCAGCGCGGCGGGCCCAGATACGCAGTATTTT. This codes for CASSAAGPDTQYF.

V is TRBV9 and J is TRBJ1-5; TRBD1 matches 8 bases. Germline CDR1 and CDR2: SGDLS and YYNGEE. CDR3 length equals 14 residues. V lost 3 bases, J lost 6 bases, and 5 bases stayed unmatched. CDR3: CASSAGGLGQPQHF. DNA of the CDR3: TGTGCCAGCAGCGCAGGGGGCTTAGGTCAGCCCCAGCATTTT. Together with reference TRBV9 and TRBJ1-5, the CDR3 gives the full variable domain: DSGVTQTPKHLITATGQRVTLRCSPRSGDLSVYWYQQSLDQGLQFLIQYYNGEERAKGNILERFSAQQFPDLHSELNLSSLELGDSALYFCASSAGGLGQPQHFGDGTRLSIL.

The V and J genes are TRBV11-2 and TRBJ2-3; TRBD2 is a possible D gene (5 bases). Trimming cost V 6 bases and J 2 bases, with 12 bases left between them. Germline loops: CDR1 SGHAT, CDR2 FQNNGV. The CDR3 runs to 14 residues. CDR3 nucleotide sequence: TGTGCCAGCAGGGGCGGACTTAACACAGATACGCAGTATTTT. This gives the protein CASRGGLNTDTQYF.

The rearrangement uses TRBV7-2 and TRBJ2-5; 10 bases are shared with TRBD2. V lost 3 bases and J lost 4; bases outside the gene matches: 8. The CDR3 is 16 amino acids. The germline V gene has CDR1 SGHTA and CDR2 FQGNSA. The CDR3 DNA follows: TGTGCCAGCAGCTTCATAGCGGGGGGCCGGGGAGAGACCCAGTACTTC. Translating it yields CASSFIAGGRGETQYF.

V and J are TRBV5-1 and TRBJ2-6; 11 positions agree with TRBD1. The germline gives CDR1 SGHRS, CDR2 YFSETQ. The V segment lost 4 bases and the J segment 0 bases; nucleotides outside the gene matches: 6. The CDR3 has 18 residues. CDR3 coding DNA: TGCGCCAGCAGCACGATGGGGACAGGGGGCTCTGGGGCCAACGTCCTGACTTTC. It specifies CASSTMGTGGSGANVLTF.

This clonotype has a handful of counts. J is TRBJ2-3 and V is TRBV9; D ambiguous. The V end was cut by 3 bases, the J end by 0 bases, with 2 bases between. This CDR3 has 12 amino acids. Germline-derived CDR1 and CDR2 are SGDLS and YYNGEE. CDR3 sequence: CASSASTDTQYF. As DNA, the CDR3 is TGTGCCAGCAGCGCTAGCACAGATACGCAGTATTTT.

Regarding this clonotype: Its ends do not fully match the called genes, so a read error is possible. This rearrangement joins TRBV23-1 to TRBJ2-5; D not resolved. TRBV23-1 is an open reading frame whose function is uncertain. The CDR3 runs to 13 residues. CDR3 in amino acids: CASSQSSPEAQYF. The CDR3 bases are TGCGCCAGCAGTCAATCCTCCCCAGAGGCCCAGTACTTC.

The chain combines TRBV16 with TRBJ2-7; TRBD2 is a possible D gene (5 bases). V lost 3 bases and J lost 5, with 11 bases in between. The CDR3 loop spans 13 amino acids. CDR1 and CDR2 (germline): KGHSY, FQNENV. CDR3 sequence: CASSHMSEDEQYF. For the CDR3, the DNA is TGTGCCAGCAGCCATATGTCGGAGGACGAGCAGTACTTC.

This sequence joins TRBV29-1 and TRBJ1-2; D remains ambiguous. The CDR3 is made up of 12 amino acids. CDR1 and CDR2 (germline): SQVTM, ANQGSEA. Trimming stripped 7 bases from V and 7 bases from J, with 16 bases between. In DNA, the CDR3 is TGCAGCGCCCCTGGAGTCCTGGGTGGCTACACCTTC. This translates into CSAPGVLGGYTF.

The genes are TRBV6-6 and TRBJ1-2, with D uncertain. The V and J ends lost 0 bases and 1 base respectively, with 12 bases between them. This CDR3 contains 16 residues. From germline, CDR1 is MNHNY and CDR2 SVGAGI (reference sequence). The CDR3 region is CASSYSFNAFNYGYTF. Here the CDR3 DNA reads TGTGCCAGCAGTTACTCATTCAACGCCTTTAACTATGGCTACACCTTC.

The chain uses TRBV25-1 and TRBJ2-7; a weak D match, TRBD2 (5 bases). Trimming took 5 bases from V and 6 from J, leaving 20 bases between them. Germline CDR1 is MGHDK and CDR2 is SYGVNS. The CDR3 is made up of 15 amino acids. CDR3 protein: CASSSSQTVRGEQYF. Written as DNA, the CDR3 is TGTGCCAGCAGTTCCTCCCAAACGGTACGGGGCGAGCAGTACTTC.